This is a list of T cell receptor beta chains from one sample in a study of shared clonotypes between healthy human individuals. Sequencing was performed with immunoSEQ multiplex PCR; in TCRdb, only in-frame clones are kept and a portion is missing. The table shows roughly 490,000 clones, with less than 80% occurring only once. The specimen sequenced was PBMCs. The receptors were gathered from a woman between 40 and 50 years old in good health. Some clones in this sample may be carry-over from other donors' samples. Each CDR3 is given with its conserved first and last residue. D genes are given only for firm matches. A row's size may be missing; if present it is once, few, many or a size class.

d_call j_call v_call clone_size cdr3_aa cdr3_nt
TRBD2 TRBJ2-7 TRBV4-1 - CASSQVTSGRNEQYF TGCGCCAGCAGCCAAGTCACTAGCGGGAGGAACGAGCAGTACTTC
TRBD2 TRBJ2-1 TRBV5-1 - CASPPGGGIRSNEQFF TGCGCCAGCCCCCCGGGGGGAGGGATACGATCAAATGAGCAGTTCTTC
- TRBJ2-3 TRBV5-4 - CASSLSLALSGDTQYF TGTGCCAGCAGCTTGAGTCTAGCGCTTAGCGGAGATACGCAGTATTTT
- TRBJ2-1 TRBV5-1 - CASSWRSNEQFF TGCGCCAGCAGCTGGCGAAGCAATGAGCAGTTCTTC
- TRBJ2-2 TRBV27 - CASPGAGTDTTGELFF TGTGCCAGCCCTGGCGCAGGCACTGATACCACCGGGGAGCTGTTTTTT
TRBD1 TRBJ1-2 TRBV11-1 - CASSRDSFNYGYTF TGTGCCAGCAGCCGGGACAGCTTTAACTATGGCTACACCTTC
TRBD2 TRBJ2-7 TRBV18 - CASSPRSSGDAYEQYF TGTGCCAGCTCACCACGCTCTAGCGGGGACGCCTACGAGCAGTACTTC
TRBD1 TRBJ2-3 TRBV5-1 - CASSRQGMDTQYF TGCGCCAGCAGCAGACAGGGAATGGATACGCAGTATTTT
- TRBJ1-1 TRBV20-1 - CSARNLGEAFF TGCAGTGCTAGAAACTTGGGAGAAGCTTTCTTT
- TRBJ1-2 TRBV7-2 - CASVPTHLANYGYTF TGTGCCAGCGTACCTACTCATTTAGCTAACTATGGCTACACCTTC
TRBD1 TRBJ1-3 TRBV11-2 - CASSSLGGSIRHGNTIYF TGTGCCAGCAGCTCCCTAGGGGGCTCCATTCGTCACGGAAACACCATATATTTT
TRBD1 TRBJ2-7 TRBV5-1 - CASSTHGTGSYEQYF TGCGCCAGCAGCACCCACGGGACAGGCTCCTACGAGCAGTACTTC
TRBD2 TRBJ2-3 TRBV4-2 - CASSNPGLASTDTQYF TGTGCCAGCAGCAACCCGGGACTAGCTAGCACAGATACGCAGTATTTT
- TRBJ2-6 TRBV7-9 - CALGRGPGANVLTF TGTGCCCTCGGCCGGGGACCTGGGGCCAACGTCCTGACTTTC
- TRBJ1-2 TRBV4-1 many CASSQAPGQGTNYGYTF TGCGCCAGCAGCCAAGCCCCGGGGCAGGGAACTAACTATGGCTACACCTTC
- TRBJ2-2 TRBV7-3 - CASSRGLGGELFF TGTGCCAGCAGCCGCGGACTCGGCGGGGAGCTGTTTTTT
- TRBJ2-7 TRBV7-2 - CASSLSLGYEQYF TGTGCCAGCAGCTTATCCTTGGGGTACGAGCAGTACTTC
- TRBJ2-7 TRBV7-2 many CASSLAIGVSYEQYF TGTGCCAGCAGCTTAGCCATAGGGGTCTCCTACGAGCAGTACTTC
TRBD2 TRBJ2-1 TRBV28 - CASSSPGLAGYNEQFF TGTGCCAGCAGTTCCCCGGGACTAGCTGGATACAATGAGCAGTTCTTC
TRBD1 TRBJ2-2 TRBV5-1 - CASSLGQGASGELFF TGCGCCAGCAGCTTGGGACAGGGGGCGTCCGGGGAGCTGTTTTTT
TRBD1 TRBJ2-7 TRBV19 - CASSETGTVYEQYF TGTGCCAGTAGCGAAACCGGGACAGTATACGAGCAGTACTTC
TRBD1 TRBJ1-1 TRBV14 - CASSQRQGRSTEAFF TGTGCCAGCAGCCAAAGACAGGGTAGGTCCACTGAAGCTTTCTTT
- TRBJ1-5 TRBV10-2 - CASSEGVSRQPQHF TGCGCCAGCAGTGAGGGGGTCTCCCGGCAGCCCCAGCATTTT
TRBD2 TRBJ2-4 TRBV28 - CASSMGGAKNIQYF TGTGCCAGCAGTATGGGGGGGGCCAAAAACATTCAGTACTTC
- TRBJ2-1 TRBV5-4 - CASSPPPNNEQFF TGTGCCAGCAGCCCACCCCCAAACAATGAGCAGTTCTTC
- TRBJ2-1 TRBV29-1 - CSVEGQLRQFF TGCAGCGTTGAAGGGCAGTTAAGGCAGTTCTTC
TRBD2 TRBJ2-5 TRBV7-3 - CASSLLAGGGFQYF TGTGCCAGCAGCTTACTAGCGGGAGGGGGCTTCCAGTACTTC
- TRBJ1-4 TRBV19 few CASSLGGATNEKLFF TGTGCCAGTAGTCTCGGAGGTGCAACTAATGAAAAACTGTTTTTT
TRBD2 TRBJ2-3 TRBV15 - CATSRWTSGSIADTQYF TGTGCCACCAGTAGATGGACTAGCGGGAGTATAGCAGATACGCAGTATTTT
- TRBJ2-2 TRBV11-2 - CASSLDAGELFF TGTGCCAGCAGCTTAGATGCTGGGGAGCTGTTTTTT
- TRBJ1-4 TRBV18 - CASSPRGSLGEKLFF TGTGCCAGCTCACCAAGGGGCTCTCTGGGTGAAAAACTGTTTTTT
- TRBJ2-3 TRBV27 - CASSLLQGLADTQYF TGTGCCAGCAGTTTACTACAGGGCTTGGCAGATACGCAGTATTTT
TRBD1 TRBJ1-4 TRBV5-1 - CASSPGQYATNEKLFF TGCGCCAGCAGCCCGGGACAGTATGCAACTAATGAAAAACTGTTTTTT
TRBD2 TRBJ2-3 TRBV30 - CAWARLAGRTDTQYF TGTGCCTGGGCCCGACTAGCGGGAAGAACAGATACGCAGTATTTT